Listed below are T cell receptor beta chains from one sample, sequenced in a study of blood T cell repertoires in COVID-19. The table came from immunoSEQ multiplex PCR; TCRdb's copy has only in-frame clones and leaves some out. The sample lists 250,000 or so clones, roughly 89% occurring once. Sequencing was done on a sample of peripheral blood. The origin of the receptors is a woman aged 25 to 39 with active or convalescent COVID-19. CDR3s include the opening cysteine and the closing phenylalanine or tryptophan. A D gene is named only where the DNA matches it firmly. Only some rows state a clone size, as once, few, many or a class for expanded clones.

cdr3_length	j_call	v_call	d_call	clone_size	cdr3_aa	cdr3_nt
12	TRBJ1-2	TRBV30	-	-	CAWSDSNYGYTF	TGTGCCTGGAGTGACAGTAACTATGGCTACACCTTC
16	TRBJ1-6	TRBV18	TRBD1	-	CASSQFPQGADSPLHF	TGTGCCAGCTCTCAATTCCCGCAGGGGGCTGATTCACCCCTCCACTTT
13	TRBJ1-1	TRBV29-1	-	-	CSVAMLPEAEAFF	TGCAGCGTTGCAATGTTGCCGGAGGCTGAAGCTTTCTTT
13	TRBJ2-7	TRBV27	-	-	CASSLSSGYEQYF	TGTGCCAGCAGTTTATCGTCGGGCTACGAGCAGTACTTC
15	TRBJ2-2	TRBV19	TRBD1	-	CASSLPTGGTGELFF	TGTGCCAGTAGTTTGCCGACAGGGGGGACCGGGGAGCTGTTTTTT
14	TRBJ1-1	TRBV18	TRBD1	-	CASSAGQLNTEAFF	TGTGCCAGCTCGGCGGGACAGTTGAACACTGAAGCTTTCTTT
16	TRBJ1-5	TRBV6-1	-	-	CASSELGRRGNQPQHF	TGTGCCAGCAGTGAACTCGGCCGCCGGGGCAATCAGCCCCAGCATTTT
14	TRBJ2-5	TRBV6-2/TRBV6-3	-	-	CASSYAGAQETQYF	TGTGCCAGCAGTTACGCGGGGGCCCAAGAGACCCAGTACTTC
15	TRBJ1-3	TRBV6-5	TRBD1	-	CASKKGTGVGNTIYF	TGTGCCAGCAAAAAAGGGACAGGGGTGGGAAACACCATATATTTT
13	TRBJ1-2	TRBV2	TRBD1	-	CASTPGQLYGYTF	TGTGCCAGCACCCCGGGACAGCTCTATGGCTACACCTTC
14	TRBJ1-6	TRBV7-3	TRBD1	few	CASSPGQGGSPLHF	TGTGCCAGCAGTCCGGGACAGGGTGGTTCACCCCTCCACTTT
15	TRBJ2-5	TRBV19	-	-	CASKGTSLYQETQYF	TGTGCCAGTAAGGGAACTAGTTTATACCAAGAGACCCAGTACTTC
11	TRBJ1-2	TRBV19	-	-	CASVRAGGYTF	TGTGCCAGTGTCCGGGCGGGTGGCTACACCTTC
14	TRBJ1-1	TRBV21-1	-	-	CASSKGQGDTEAFF	TGTGCCAGCAGCAAGGGACAGGGGGACACTGAAGCTTTCTTT
15	TRBJ1-2	TRBV27	-	-	CASSGGQGFNVGYTF	TGTGCCAGCAGCGGGGGGCAGGGATTTAACGTTGGCTACACCTTC
12	TRBJ2-5	TRBV3-1/TRBV3-2	-	once	CASSQALLTQYF	TGTGCCAGCAGCCAAGCCCTTTTGACCCAGTACTTC
15	TRBJ1-6	TRBV9	-	once	CASSDRFDYNSPLHF	TGTGCCAGCAGCGACAGGTTCGACTATAATTCACCCCTCCACTTT
16	TRBJ1-1	TRBV4-3	TRBD1	-	CASSQATGEALTEAFF	TGCGCCAGCAGCCAAGCGACAGGGGAGGCCTTGACTGAAGCTTTCTTT
15	TRBJ2-1	TRBV5-1	-	-	CASSAMAGPYNEQFF	TGCGCCAGCAGCGCGATGGCAGGGCCCTACAATGAGCAGTTCTTC
18	TRBJ1-5	TRBV4-2	-	-	CASSQDRDSAKSNQPQHF	TGTGCCAGCAGCCAAGACAGGGATTCAGCCAAAAGCAATCAGCCCCAGCATTTT